This T cell receptor beta chain was obtained from a study of T-cell memory formation after mild COVID-19. Notes on this clonotype: Its specificity is not known.

This CDR3 region has 14 residues. Germline V gene lookup returns CDR1 GTSNPN and CDR2 SVGIG (reference sequence). Deletions cut 1 base from V and 2 bases from J, with 12 bases between. Points from the study as a whole: Pre-infection memory showed some responding clones, and this suggested that cross-reactive memory joined.

The authors produced TCR alpha and TCR beta cDNA libraries with sample barcodes and UMIs by 5'RACE using constant-segment primers. Using its own MiXCR run on the 5' RACE reads, TCRdb lists one record per CDR3 protein. The sample has about 140,000 distinct CDR3 sequences, more than 13% seen once. J is TRBJ2-7 and V is TRBV30, with D possibly TRBD2 on 6 matching bases. The sequencing sample was made of PBMCs or a T cell subset sorted from them (not recorded which). The TCR comes from an adult woman who had mild COVID-19 (a few samples of this study predate the infection). Cell type and time point are not known. The CDR3 sequence: CAWSALGGAYEQYF. The CDR3 DNA follows: TGTGCCTGGAGTGCCCTGGGGGGTGCCTACGAGCAGTACTTC. The variable domain in full, completed from reference TRBV30 and TRBJ2-7, reads SQTIHQWPATLVQPVGSPLSLECTVEGTSNPNLYWYRQAAGRGLQLLFYSVGIGQISSEVPQNLSASRPQDRQFILSSKKLLLSDSGFYLCAWSALGGAYEQYFGPGTRLTVT.